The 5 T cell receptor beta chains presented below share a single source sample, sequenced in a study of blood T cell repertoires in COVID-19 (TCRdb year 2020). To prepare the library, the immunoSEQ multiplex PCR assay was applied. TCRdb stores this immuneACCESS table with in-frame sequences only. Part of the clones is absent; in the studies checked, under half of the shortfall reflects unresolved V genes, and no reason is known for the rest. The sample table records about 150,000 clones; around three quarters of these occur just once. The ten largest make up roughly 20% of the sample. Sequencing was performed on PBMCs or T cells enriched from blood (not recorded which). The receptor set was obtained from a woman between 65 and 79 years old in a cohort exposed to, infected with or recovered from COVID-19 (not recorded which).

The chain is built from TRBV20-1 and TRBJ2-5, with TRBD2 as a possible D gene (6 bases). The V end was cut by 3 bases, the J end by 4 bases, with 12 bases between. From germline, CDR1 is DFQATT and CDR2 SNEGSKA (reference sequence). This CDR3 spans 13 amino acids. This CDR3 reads CSASIRGLETQYF. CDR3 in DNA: TGCAGTGCTAGTATACGGGGACTAGAGACCCAGTACTTC.

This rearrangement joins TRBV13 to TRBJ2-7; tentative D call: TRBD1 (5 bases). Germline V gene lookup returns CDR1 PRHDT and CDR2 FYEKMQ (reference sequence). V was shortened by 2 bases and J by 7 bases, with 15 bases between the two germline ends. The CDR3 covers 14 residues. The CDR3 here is CASSLQGPQGEQYF. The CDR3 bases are TGTGCCAGCAGCTTACAAGGGCCCCAGGGAGAGCAGTACTTC.

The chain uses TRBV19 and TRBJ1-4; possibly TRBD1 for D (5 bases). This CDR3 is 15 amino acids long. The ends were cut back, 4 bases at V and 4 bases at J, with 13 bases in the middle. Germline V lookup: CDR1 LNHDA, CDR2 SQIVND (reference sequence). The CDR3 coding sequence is TGTGCCAGTAGTAGGGGGAGGAGCGGTAATGAAAAACTGTTTTTT. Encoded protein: CASSRGRSGNEKLFF.

CDR3 DNA sequence: TGTGCCAGCAGCTTAAGGCGGGGCGCGTTAGTTACGCAGTATTTT. This encodes CASSLRRGALVTQYF. The chain carries TRBV7-3 and TRBJ2-3; tentatively, D is TRBD2 (6 bases). CDR1 and CDR2 from the germline V gene are SGHTA and FQGTGA. Trimming pared 1 base from V and 8 bases from J, leaving 16 bases between. The length of the CDR3 is 15 residues. Full variable domain (remainder filled in from reference TRBV7-3 and TRBJ2-3): GAGVSQTPSNKVTEKGKYVELRCDPISGHTALYWYRQSLGQGPEFLIYFQGTGAADDSGLPNDRFFAVRPEGSVSTLKIQRTERGDSAVYLCASSLRRGALVTQYFGPGTRLTVL.

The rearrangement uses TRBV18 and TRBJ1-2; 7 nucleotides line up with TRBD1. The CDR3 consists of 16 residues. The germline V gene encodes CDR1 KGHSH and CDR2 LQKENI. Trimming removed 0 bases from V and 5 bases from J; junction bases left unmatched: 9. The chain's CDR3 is CASSPPSEQGRYGYTF. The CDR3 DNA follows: TGTGCCAGCTCACCACCCTCCGAACAGGGGCGATATGGCTACACCTTC.